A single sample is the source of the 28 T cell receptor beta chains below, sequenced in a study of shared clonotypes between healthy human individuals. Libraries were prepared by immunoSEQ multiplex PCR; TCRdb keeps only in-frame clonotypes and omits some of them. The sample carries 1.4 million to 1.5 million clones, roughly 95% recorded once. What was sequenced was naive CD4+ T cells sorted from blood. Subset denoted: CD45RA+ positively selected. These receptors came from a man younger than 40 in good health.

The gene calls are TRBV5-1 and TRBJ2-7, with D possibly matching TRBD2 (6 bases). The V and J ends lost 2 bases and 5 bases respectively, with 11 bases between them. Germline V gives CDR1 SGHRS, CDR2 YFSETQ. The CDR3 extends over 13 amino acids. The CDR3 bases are TGCGCCAGCAGCTTTTTGCGGGACCACGAGCAGTACTTC. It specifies CASSFLRDHEQYF.

Here the CDR3 reads CASSLGDREGQPQHF. The DNA for the CDR3 is TGTGCCAGCAGCTTGGGGGACAGGGAGGGACAGCCCCAGCATTTT. The chain combines TRBV5-6 with TRBJ1-5, with 9 bases matching TRBD1. Trimming removed 0 bases from V and 7 bases from J; junction bases left unmatched: 5. CDR3 length: 15 residues. The V gene's germline CDR1 is SGHDT and CDR2 YYEEEE.

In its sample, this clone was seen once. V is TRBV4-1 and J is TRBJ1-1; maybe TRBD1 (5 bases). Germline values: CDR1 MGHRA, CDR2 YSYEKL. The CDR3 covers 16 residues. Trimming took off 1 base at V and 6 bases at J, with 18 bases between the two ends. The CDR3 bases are TGCGCCAGCAGCCAAGTCCCGTCATGGGGCATTCCTGAAGCTTTCTTT. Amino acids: CASSQVPSWGIPEAFF.

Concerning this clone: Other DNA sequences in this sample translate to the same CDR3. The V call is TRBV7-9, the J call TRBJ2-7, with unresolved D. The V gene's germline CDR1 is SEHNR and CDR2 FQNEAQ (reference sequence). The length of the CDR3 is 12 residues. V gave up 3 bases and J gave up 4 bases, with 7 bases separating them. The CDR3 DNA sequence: TGTGCCAGCAGCTTTGGGTTATACGAGCAGTACTTC. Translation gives CASSFGLYEQYF.

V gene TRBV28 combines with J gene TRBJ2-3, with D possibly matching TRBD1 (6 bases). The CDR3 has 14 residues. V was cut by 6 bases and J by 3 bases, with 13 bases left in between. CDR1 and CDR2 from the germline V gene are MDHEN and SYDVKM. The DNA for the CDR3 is TGTGCCAGCAGACAGGGCCCTGGGACAGATACGCAGTATTTT. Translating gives CASRQGPGTDTQYF.

The CDR3 nucleotides are TGTGCCAGCAGAGTGGTAGGGGGCGATACGCAGTATTTT. This gives the protein CASRVVGGDTQYF. The V gene is TRBV6-5, the J gene TRBJ2-3, with 7 nucleotides matching TRBD1. V was clipped by 6 bases and J by 6 bases; unmatched bases: 6. The CDR3 contains 13 residues. The germline V gene has CDR1 MNHEY and CDR2 SVGAGI.

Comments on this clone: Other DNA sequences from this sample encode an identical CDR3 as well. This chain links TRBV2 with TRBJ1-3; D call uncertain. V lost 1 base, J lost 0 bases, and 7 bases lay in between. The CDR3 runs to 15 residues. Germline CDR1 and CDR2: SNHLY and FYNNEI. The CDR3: CASSEERFSGNTIYF. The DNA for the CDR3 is TGTGCCAGCAGTGAAGAGAGGTTCTCTGGAAACACCATATATTTT.

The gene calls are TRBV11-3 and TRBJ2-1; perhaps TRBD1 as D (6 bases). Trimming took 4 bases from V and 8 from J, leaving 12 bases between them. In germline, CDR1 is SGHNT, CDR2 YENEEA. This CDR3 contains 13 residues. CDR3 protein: CASSSSRGDEQFF. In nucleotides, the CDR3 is TGTGCCAGCAGCTCGTCCAGGGGAGATGAGCAGTTCTTC. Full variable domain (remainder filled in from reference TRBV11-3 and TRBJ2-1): EAGVVQSPRYKIIEKKQPVAFWCNPISGHNTLYWYLQNLGQGPELLIRYENEEAVDDSQLPKDRFSAERLKGVDSTLKIQPAELGDSAVYLCASSSSRGDEQFFGPGTRLTVL.

The CDR3 is CASPRWDSTAINQPQHF. The CDR3 nucleotides are TGTGCAAGTCCGCGGTGGGACAGTACGGCTATCAATCAGCCCCAGCATTTT. The chain combines TRBV12-2 with TRBJ1-5; the tabulated D call, TRBD1, remains unverified against the DNA. TRBV12-2 is a pseudogene. This CDR3 contains 17 residues.

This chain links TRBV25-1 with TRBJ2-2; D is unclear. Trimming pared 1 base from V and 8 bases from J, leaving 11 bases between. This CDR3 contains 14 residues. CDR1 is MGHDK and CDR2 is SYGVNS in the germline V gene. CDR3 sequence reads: CASSEFKGKGELFF. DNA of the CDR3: TGTGCCAGCAGTGAATTCAAAGGGAAGGGGGAGCTGTTTTTT.

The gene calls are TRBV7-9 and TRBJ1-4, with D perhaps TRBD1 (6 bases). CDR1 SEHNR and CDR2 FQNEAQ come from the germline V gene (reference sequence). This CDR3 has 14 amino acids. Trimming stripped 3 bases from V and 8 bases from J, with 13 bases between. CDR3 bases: TGTGCCAGCAGCTTGGGGGGCGCCAAAGAAAAACTGTTTTTT. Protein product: CASSLGGAKEKLFF.

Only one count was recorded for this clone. CDR3 sequence: CASSSGQSQETQYF. CDR3 bases: TGTGCCAGCAGCTCCGGACAGAGCCAAGAGACCCAGTACTTC. J is TRBJ2-5 and V is TRBV11-3; D is perhaps TRBD1 (6 bases). Trimming cost V 4 bases and J 1 base, with 10 bases left between them. Per the germline V gene, CDR1 is SGHNT and CDR2 is YENEEA. This CDR3 is 14 amino acids long.

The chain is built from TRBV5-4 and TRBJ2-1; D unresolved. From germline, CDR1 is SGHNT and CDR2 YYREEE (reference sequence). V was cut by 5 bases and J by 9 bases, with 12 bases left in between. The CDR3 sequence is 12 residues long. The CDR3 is CASSSPRAEQFF. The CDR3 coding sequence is TGTGCCAGCAGTTCACCTAGGGCTGAGCAGTTCTTC.

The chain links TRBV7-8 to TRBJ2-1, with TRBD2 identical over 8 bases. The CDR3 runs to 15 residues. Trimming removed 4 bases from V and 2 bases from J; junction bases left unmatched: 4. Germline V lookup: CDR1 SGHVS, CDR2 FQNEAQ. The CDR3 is CASSSLSGTYNEQFF. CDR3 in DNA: TGTGCCAGCAGCTCCCTTAGCGGGACCTACAATGAGCAGTTCTTC.

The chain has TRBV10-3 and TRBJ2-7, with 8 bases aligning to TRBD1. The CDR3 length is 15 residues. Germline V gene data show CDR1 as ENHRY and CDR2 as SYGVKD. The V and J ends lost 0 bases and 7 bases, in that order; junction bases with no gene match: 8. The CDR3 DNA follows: TGTGCCATCAGTGAGTCTGGCCAGGGGGCGAAAGAGCAGTACTTC. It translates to CAISESGQGAKEQYF.

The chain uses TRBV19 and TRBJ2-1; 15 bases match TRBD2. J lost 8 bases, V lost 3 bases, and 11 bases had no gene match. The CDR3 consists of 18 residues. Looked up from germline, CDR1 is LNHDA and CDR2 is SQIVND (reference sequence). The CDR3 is CASSIPRAGLAGGHEQFF. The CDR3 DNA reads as TGTGCCAGTAGTATTCCTCGTGCCGGACTAGCGGGAGGGCATGAGCAGTTCTTC.

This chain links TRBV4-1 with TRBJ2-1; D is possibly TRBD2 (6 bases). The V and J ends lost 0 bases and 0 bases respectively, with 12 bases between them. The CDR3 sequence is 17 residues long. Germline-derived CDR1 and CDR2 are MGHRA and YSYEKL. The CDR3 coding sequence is TGCGCCAGCAGCCAAGATTTTGGGGGGAGCTCCTACAATGAGCAGTTCTTC. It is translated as CASSQDFGGSSYNEQFF.

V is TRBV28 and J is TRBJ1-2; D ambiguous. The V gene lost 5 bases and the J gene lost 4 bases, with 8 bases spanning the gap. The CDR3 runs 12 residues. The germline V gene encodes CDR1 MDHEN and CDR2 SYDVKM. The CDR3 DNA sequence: TGTGCCAGCAGTCCTGAGTCCTATGGCTACACCTTC. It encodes CASSPESYGYTF.

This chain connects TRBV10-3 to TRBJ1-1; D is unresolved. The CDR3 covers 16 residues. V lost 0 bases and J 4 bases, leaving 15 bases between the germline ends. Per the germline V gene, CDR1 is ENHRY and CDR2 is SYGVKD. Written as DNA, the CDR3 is TGTGCCATCAGTGAGTCGTTTCTTCGACCGAGCACTGAAGCTTTCTTT. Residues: CAISESFLRPSTEAFF.

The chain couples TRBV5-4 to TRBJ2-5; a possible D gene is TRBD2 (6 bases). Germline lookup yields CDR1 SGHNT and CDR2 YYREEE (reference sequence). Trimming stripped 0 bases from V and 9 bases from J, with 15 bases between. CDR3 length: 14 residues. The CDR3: CASSLDRTPGAQYF. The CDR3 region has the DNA TGTGCCAGCAGCTTGGACAGGACTCCGGGGGCCCAGTACTTC.

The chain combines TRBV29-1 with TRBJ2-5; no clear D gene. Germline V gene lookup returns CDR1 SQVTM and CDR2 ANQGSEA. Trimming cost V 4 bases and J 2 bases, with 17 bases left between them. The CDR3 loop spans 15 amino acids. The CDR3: CSVAGPGEQQETQYF. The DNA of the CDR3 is TGCAGCGTTGCCGGGCCCGGCGAACAACAAGAGACCCAGTACTTC. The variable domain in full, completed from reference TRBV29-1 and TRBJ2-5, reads SAVISQKPSRDICQRGTSLTIQCQVDSQVTMMFWYRQQPGQSLTLIATANQGSEATYESGFVIDKFPISRPNLTFSTLTVSNMSPEDSSIYLCSVAGPGEQQETQYFGPGTRLLVL.

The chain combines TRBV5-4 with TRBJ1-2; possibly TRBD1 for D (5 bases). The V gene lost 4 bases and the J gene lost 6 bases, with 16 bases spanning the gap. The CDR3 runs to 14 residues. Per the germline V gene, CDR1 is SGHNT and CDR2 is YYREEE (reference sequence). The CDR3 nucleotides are TGTGCCAGCAGCCGCGACAGCCGTAGGGATGGCTACACCTTC. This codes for CASSRDSRRDGYTF.

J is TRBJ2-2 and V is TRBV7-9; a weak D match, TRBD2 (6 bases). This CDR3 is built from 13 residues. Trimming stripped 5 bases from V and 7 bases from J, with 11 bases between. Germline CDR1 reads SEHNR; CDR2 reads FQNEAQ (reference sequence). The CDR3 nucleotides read TGTGCCAGCAGCCCGACTAGACACGGGGAGCTGTTTTTT. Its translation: CASSPTRHGELFF.

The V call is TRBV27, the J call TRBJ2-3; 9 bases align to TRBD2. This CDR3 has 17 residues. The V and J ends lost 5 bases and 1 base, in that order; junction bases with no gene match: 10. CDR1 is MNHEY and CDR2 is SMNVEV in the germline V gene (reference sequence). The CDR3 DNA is TGTGCCAGCAGTAACAGCTTAGCGGGAGCGGGCACAGATACGCAGTATTTT. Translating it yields CASSNSLAGAGTDTQYF.

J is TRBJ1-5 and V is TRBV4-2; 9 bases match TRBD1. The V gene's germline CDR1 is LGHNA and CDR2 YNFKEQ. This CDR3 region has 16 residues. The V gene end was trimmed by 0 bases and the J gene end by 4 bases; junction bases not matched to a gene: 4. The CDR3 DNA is TGTGCCAGCAGCCAAGATTCGACAGGGGGAAATCAGCCCCAGCATTTT. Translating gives CASSQDSTGGNQPQHF.

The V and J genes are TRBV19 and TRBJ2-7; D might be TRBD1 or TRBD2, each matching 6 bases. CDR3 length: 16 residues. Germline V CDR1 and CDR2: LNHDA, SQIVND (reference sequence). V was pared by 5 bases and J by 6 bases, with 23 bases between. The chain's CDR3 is CASSFTVGGSMGEQYF. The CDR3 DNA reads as TGTGCCAGTAGTTTTACGGTGGGGGGCTCGATGGGCGAGCAGTACTTC.

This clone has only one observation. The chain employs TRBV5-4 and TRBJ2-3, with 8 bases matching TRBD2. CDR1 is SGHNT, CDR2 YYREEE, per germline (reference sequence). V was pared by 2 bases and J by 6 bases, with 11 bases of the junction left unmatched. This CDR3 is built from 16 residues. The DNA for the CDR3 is TGTGCCAGCAGCTTTAGGTTGGCTAGCGGGTTTGATACGCAGTATTTT. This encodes CASSFRLASGFDTQYF.

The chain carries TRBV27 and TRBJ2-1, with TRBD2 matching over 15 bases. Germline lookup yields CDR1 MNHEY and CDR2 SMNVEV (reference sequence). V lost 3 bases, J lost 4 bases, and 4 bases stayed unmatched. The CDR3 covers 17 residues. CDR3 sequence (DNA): TGTGCCAGCAGTTTCTATGGACTAGCGGGAGGGTACAATGAGCAGTTCTTC. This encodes CASSFYGLAGGYNEQFF.